A selection of T cell receptor beta chains follows, all from one sample in a study of blood T cell repertoires in COVID-19. Only in-frame clones appear in the TCRdb table, and some are missing; sequencing was by immunoSEQ multiplex PCR. The sample carries over 450,000 clones, 85% to 90% recorded once. Sequenced material: peripheral blood. These receptors were taken from a man aged 18 to 35 with COVID-19, enrolled during active disease. The conserved cysteine and the conserved F or W are not part of the CDR3 here. The order of the fields is V gene, D gene, CDR3 protein. D genes are given only for firm matches.

TRBV5-1 NA ASSRGAPGEVKRTDTQY
TRBV6-5 NA ASKASKGTDTQY
TRBV11-2 TRBD1 ASSVDRDQETQY
TRBV7-9 TRBD1 ASSLAGTGGPYEQY
TRBV12-3/TRBV12-4 NA ASSRQIQETQY
TRBV5-1 NA ASRIEGGSGNTIY
TRBV6-6 NA ASSYGVGGNEKLF
TRBV19 TRBD1 ASSIAGTGGTGELF
TRBV6-6 NA ASSSNGVGDTQY
TRBV29-1 TRBD1 SVEEGTAYEQY
TRBV9 NA ASSVGRGNQPQH
TRBV5-4 NA ASSSVQGLYTEAF
TRBV10-1 TRBD1 ASSESTGNRKTF
TRBV14 NA ASSEDIGYGYT
TRBV14 NA ASSVTGSNIQY
TRBV19 TRBD1 ASSTKGAGNQPQH
TRBV3-1/TRBV3-2 TRBD2 ASSQDMLAGASGDTQY
TRBV5-4 NA ASSVDRMNTEAF
TRBV6-1 TRBD2 ASSEDASGGHTDTQY
TRBV15 TRBD1 ATSRGHSGQGSYEQY
TRBV11-2 NA ASSLDPIYGYT
TRBV7-9 NA ASSVILASRETQY
TRBV7-9 NA ASSRAQQGIAKNIQY
TRBV6-5 TRBD1 ASIDRVNSPLH
TRBV27 TRBD1 ASSGTGDTEAF
TRBV24-1 TRBD1 ATSAKQGGDYGYT
TRBV29-1 TRBD1 SVVRDRNTGELF
TRBV28 TRBD1 ASSTVGTGGKETQY
TRBV7-9 TRBD1 ASSMGQPNQPQH
TRBV5-1 TRBD2 ASSRIERGSSYEQY
TRBV24-1 NA ATSDNGIRGYT
TRBV3-1/TRBV3-2 NA ASAWTAQETQY
TRBV11-3 TRBD2 ASSNLAGLDEQY
TRBV2 NA ASSEISRSSYNEQF
TRBV7-9 TRBD1 ASSLKTGTPNYGYT
TRBV9 TRBD2 ASSIRLAGRGSGANVLT
TRBV18 TRBD2 ASSSEPGTSLFGELF
TRBV11-2 NA ASSEDSRGEGYT
TRBV11-2 NA ASSDNMGSSYEQY
TRBV19 TRBD1 ASNRGTNSPLH
TRBV6-5 TRBD1 ASSWDRALTNEQF
TRBV6-5 NA ASYAGSGEKLF
TRBV27 NA ASSLGQAPGNTIY
TRBV5-4 NA ASSSQYSGNTIY
TRBV7-9 NA ASSYGHRTEAF
TRBV5-1 NA ASSNTGSTDTQY
TRBV5-6 TRBD1 ASSRWDRSSYNEQF
TRBV4-1 TRBD2 ASSQDQGLAQETQY
TRBV6-6 TRBD1 ASSYGTGRGNTEAF
TRBV2 TRBD1 ASTTDRFNSGNTIY
TRBV9 TRBD2 ASSATSGRADEQF
TRBV7-9 TRBD2 ASRSAGGETQY